These T cell receptor beta chains were read from a single sample in a study of CD8+CD57+ T cells in acquired aplastic anemia. TCRdb ran MiXCR on the reads and lists one entry per CDR3 protein. The sample lists about 58,000 distinct CDR3 sequences, roughly three fifths occurring once. The material sequenced was sorted CD4+, CD8+, or CD8+CD57+ T cells (not recorded which) from PBMCs. These receptors came from a human donor with aplastic anemia. The CDR3 runs from the conserved cysteine through the conserved F or W. The D gene is left open where the match is weak. Not every row has a clone size; where given, it reads once, few, many or a size class.

TGCAGCGGACAGGGGAACACCGGGGAGCTGTTTTTT	CSGQGNTGELFF	12	TRBD1	.	TRBV29-1	TRBJ2-2
TGTGCCAGCAGCCCCCGCGGGACAGAGAACACCGGGGAGCTGTTTTTT	CASSPRGTENTGELFF	16	.	few	TRBV28	TRBJ2-2
TGTGCCAGCAGCTCGGGACAGAATCAGCCCCAGCATTTT	CASSSGQNQPQHF	13	TRBD1	.	TRBV7-2	TRBJ1-5
TGTGCCAGCAGCCCCCACGGGGAAAACTACGAGCAGTACTTC	CASSPHGENYEQYF	14	.	.	TRBV9	TRBJ2-7
TGTGCCAGCGTTGTCCGGGGGGCCAGACGTGGCTACACCTTC	CASVVRGARRGYTF	14	.	many	TRBV13	TRBJ1-2
TGTGCCAGCAGTTACGGGACGCCCCTGAGGGACTATGGCTACACCTTC	CASSYGTPLRDYGYTF	16	.	.	TRBV6-2/TRBV6-3	TRBJ1-2
TGTGCCAGCAGCCCCCAAACAGGGGACGAGCAGTACTTC	CASSPQTGDEQYF	13	TRBD1	.	TRBV25-1	TRBJ2-7
TGTGCCAGCAGCGTGGGACAGGGGACTTCACCCCTCCACTTT	CASSVGQGTSPLHF	14	TRBD1	.	TRBV7-6	TRBJ1-6
TGTGCCACCAAAAAACAGAAAACTGCGGGGACTGAAGCTTTCTTT	CATKKQKTAGTEAFF	15	.	.	TRBV15	TRBJ1-1
TGTGCCAGCAGTGAGGACAGGGATTCACCCCTCCACTTT	CASSEDRDSPLHF	13	TRBD1	few	TRBV25-1	TRBJ1-6
TGCAGTGCTAGAGCTCCAAACATGGGACCGACCGGGGAGCTGTTTTTT	CSARAPNMGPTGELFF	16	.	.	TRBV20-1	TRBJ2-2
TGTGCCAGCAGCTTTTGGGGATCGGGACAGGATGGGACACCCCTCCACTTT	CASSFWGSGQDGTPLHF	17	TRBD1	few	TRBV11-1	TRBJ1-6
TGTGCCAGCAGCTTAGTAGCGGGGGCGAACACTGAAGCTTTCTTT	CASSLVAGANTEAFF	15	.	.	TRBV7-2	TRBJ1-1
TGCAGTGCCACTGGAGGTCCCCCAGATACGCAGTATTTT	CSATGGPPDTQYF	13	.	once	TRBV20-1	TRBJ2-3
TGCGCCAGCAGCCAAGTAACCGGGGTAGAGCCCCTCCACTTT	CASSQVTGVEPLHF	14	.	.	TRBV7-2	TRBJ1-6
TGTGCCAGCAGTTACTCGATAAGCAACGGGCGGTACTTC	CASSYSISNGRYF	13	.	.	TRBV6-5	TRBJ2-7
TGTGCCATCAGTGGAGGACAGGGAAGCGCAATGGACACCGGGGAGCTGTTTTTT	CAISGGQGSAMDTGELFF	18	TRBD1	.	TRBV10-3	TRBJ2-2
TGTGCCAGCAGCATCCGGACAGGCCTATCCTACGAGCAGTACTTC	CASSIRTGLSYEQYF	15	TRBD1	.	TRBV9	TRBJ2-7
TGTGCCATCAGTTCCGGACAACTCAACACCGGGGAGCTGTTTTTT	CAISSGQLNTGELFF	15	.	few	TRBV10-3	TRBJ2-2
TGTGCCAGCAGCTTCCTGACTAGCGGGGGGGATGAGCAGTTCTTC	CASSFLTSGGDEQFF	15	TRBD2	many	TRBV5-6	TRBJ2-1
TGTGCCAGCAGCAAGGGGACAGGGACTGAAGCTTTCTTT	CASSKGTGTEAFF	13	TRBD1	.	TRBV7-8	TRBJ1-1
TGCAGTGCTAGAGATCGGTGGAAATCTAACTACGGCTACACCTTC	CSARDRWKSNYGYTF	15	.	.	TRBV20-1	TRBJ1-2
TGCGCCAGCAGCCTTGGGAGAGGGGAAGTGGAGACCCAGTACTTC	CASSLGRGEVETQYF	15	.	.	TRBV4-3	TRBJ2-5
TGTGCCACCAGCAGAGTACAGGGTCCGGAGACCCAGTACTTC	CATSRVQGPETQYF	14	.	.	TRBV15	TRBJ2-5
TGCAGCGTTGGGAAGAGCCACTACGAGCAGTACTTC	CSVGKSHYEQYF	12	.	.	TRBV29-1	TRBJ2-7
TGTGCCAGCAGCCCCCAAGCGGGAATCTACAATGAGCAGTTCTTC	CASSPQAGIYNEQFF	15	TRBD2	.	TRBV11-2	TRBJ2-1
TGTGCCAGCAGCTTGGCCGACACCTATGGCTACACCTTC	CASSLADTYGYTF	13	.	.	TRBV5-4	TRBJ1-2
TGCAGCGTTAGAGGGGCGGGGTACGAGCAGTACTTC	CSVRGAGYEQYF	12	.	.	TRBV29-1	TRBJ2-7
TGTGCCAGCAGCGAGCAGGACGGCTACGAGCAGTACTTC	CASSEQDGYEQYF	13	.	.	TRBV7-9	TRBJ2-7
TGCGCCAGCAGTGGAGGGGACGGCTATGAAAAACTGTTTTTT	CASSGGDGYEKLFF	14	.	.	TRBV10-2	TRBJ1-4
TGCGCCAGCAGCCAAGATCCAGGCTACGAGCAGTACTTC	CASSQDPGYEQYF	13	.	.	TRBV7-8	TRBJ2-7
TGTGCCAGCAGCTCAGAGCGGGGGGGAGGCATTCAGTACTTC	CASSSERGGGIQYF	14	TRBD2	few	TRBV5-4	TRBJ2-4
TGTGCCAGCAGCCGGGGGACAGGGGGACTGGAGAACACTGAAGCTTTCTTT	CASSRGTGGLENTEAFF	17	TRBD1	many	TRBV11-2	TRBJ1-1
TGTGCCACCAGCAAAAGGACAGGGGACACTGAAGCTTTCTTT	CATSKRTGDTEAFF	14	TRBD1	.	TRBV15	TRBJ1-1
TGTGCCAGCAGCCAAGACAGGGCTGAAGCTTTCTTT	CASSQDRAEAFF	12	.	large	TRBV14	TRBJ1-1
TGTGCCAGCAGCTTAGGACCGAACTACGAGCAGTACTTC	CASSLGPNYEQYF	13	.	medium-sized	TRBV7-9	TRBJ2-7
TGTGCCACCAGTGACATGACAGGGAATAGCAATCAGCCCCAGCATTTT	CATSDMTGNSNQPQHF	16	TRBD1	once	TRBV24-1	TRBJ1-5
TGTGCCAGCAGCAAACCCGGGGCCCAGGGGTCCTACAATGAGCAGTTCTTC	CASSKPGAQGSYNEQFF	17	.	once	TRBV7-6	TRBJ2-1
TGTGCCAGCAGCTTAATGGGACAGGGAGTTCAGCCCCAGCATTTT	CASSLMGQGVQPQHF	15	TRBD1	once	TRBV7-8	TRBJ1-5
TGCGCCAGCAGCCCCCTCGGGACAGGGCCCGATACGCAGTATTTT	CASSPLGTGPDTQYF	15	TRBD1	.	TRBV4-1	TRBJ2-3
TGTGCCAGCAGCGCAGGGGGTCCGGCCTCACCCCTCCACTTT	CASSAGGPASPLHF	14	TRBD1	many	TRBV5-6	TRBJ1-6
TGTGCCAACCTGGAAAACTATGGCTACACCTTC	CANLENYGYTF	11	.	.	TRBV2	TRBJ1-2
TGTGCCAGTAGGATGTCGGCGGTGGTACATGAGCAGTTCTTC	CASRMSAVVHEQFF	14	.	many	TRBV19	TRBJ2-1
TGTGCCAGCAGCGCGGGGACGGTTCTGATGGGCGATCCCACTGAAGCTTTCTTT	CASSAGTVLMGDPTEAFF	18	.	.	TRBV4-2	TRBJ1-1
TGTGCCACCCAGACAGGGGCGATATACGAGCAGTACTTC	CATQTGAIYEQYF	13	TRBD1	.	TRBV10-3	TRBJ2-7
TGTGCCAGCAGTGAAGGGCGGGGGGGGTCACCCCTCCACTTT	CASSEGRGGSPLHF	14	.	.	TRBV2	TRBJ1-6
TGTGCCATCAGTGGGCCGGACAGATGGGATTCACCCCTCCACTTT	CAISGPDRWDSPLHF	15	.	.	TRBV10-3	TRBJ1-6
TGTGCCAGCAGCCAAGATGGGGGTTCCTGTGGCTACACCTTC	CASSQDGGSCGYTF	14	.	.	TRBV4-2	TRBJ1-2
TGTGCCACCAGTGATTCCGGGACAGGGGATGAAAAACTGTTTTTT	CATSDSGTGDEKLFF	15	TRBD1	.	TRBV24-1	TRBJ1-4
TGCAGTGCTAGAGGCGGACAGGGTGGTGACGAGCAGTACTTC	CSARGGQGGDEQYF	14	TRBD1	.	TRBV20-1	TRBJ2-7